This is a list of T cell receptor beta chains from one sample in a study of T cell responses to AZD1222 COVID-19 vaccine. The data were produced by immunoSEQ multiplex PCR, yet TCRdb's version contains in-frame clones alone and is incomplete. Among tens of thousands of clones listed, about 87% were seen once. The source was peripheral blood, collected on day 0 of AZD1222 vaccination. These TCRs come from an adult in good health. Each CDR3 is given with its conserved first and last residue. Each record gives: clone size, J gene, D gene, V gene, CDR3 DNA, CDR3 protein. D genes are given only for firm matches. Clone size is given for some rows only: seen once, a few or many times, or a class if the clone is expanded.

few,TRBJ2-1,.,TRBV4-2,TGTGCCAGCAGCCAAGACAGGAGCGGTTACTACAATGAGCAGTTCTTC,CASSQDRSGYYNEQFF
.,TRBJ2-6,TRBD2,TRBV7-9,TGTGCCAGCAGCTTTTCTGGCGGGGGGTACTATGCGGCCAACGTCCTGACTTTC,CASSFSGGGYYAANVLTF
.,TRBJ1-6,.,TRBV19,TGTGCCAGTAGGCCTCAGGGGCTTCCTGACGGTTCACCCCTCCACTTT,CASRPQGLPDGSPLHF
.,TRBJ2-1,.,TRBV4-2,TGTGCCAGCAGCCAAGTACTGGGGGGTTCGGGCAATGAGCAGTTCTTC,CASSQVLGGSGNEQFF
.,TRBJ1-6,.,TRBV2,TGTGCCAGCAAGAGAGGGTTGGATTCACCCCTCCACTTT,CASKRGLDSPLHF
.,TRBJ2-2,TRBD1,TRBV9,TGTGCCAGCAGCGCGGGGACAGGGTTTACGGGGGAGCTGTTTTTT,CASSAGTGFTGELFF
few,TRBJ1-1,.,TRBV21-1,TGTGCCAGCTATGGGGCGGACAAAGAGATCGGAGCTTTCTTT,CASYGADKEIGAFF
.,TRBJ1-1,.,TRBV10-2,TGCGCCAGCAGTGAGTCGTTTGGGCGGGCAAAGAACCGTGAAGCTTTCTTT,CASSESFGRAKNREAFF
.,TRBJ2-5,.,TRBV7-9,TGTGCCAGCAGCCGGGGCTTCTTAGTCCAAGAGACCCAGTACTTC,CASSRGFLVQETQYF
.,TRBJ2-1,.,TRBV5-1,TGCGCCAGCAGCTTGGTGGACGGACTCTCCTACAATGAGCAGTTCTTC,CASSLVDGLSYNEQFF
.,TRBJ2-2,TRBD1,TRBV2,TGTGCCAGCAGACTGATGACAGGGGGAACCGGGGAGCTGTTTTTT,CASRLMTGGTGELFF
.,TRBJ2-2,TRBD1,TRBV5-6,TGTGCCAGCAGCCCGACAGGGGGCCCGAACACCGGGGAGCTGTTTTTT,CASSPTGGPNTGELFF
.,TRBJ2-3,.,TRBV5-1,TGCGCCAGCAGGGGAGTACCTGAAGATACGCAGTATTTT,CASRGVPEDTQYF
once,TRBJ1-1,.,TRBV18,TGTGCCAGCTCACCAGTTGACACTGAAGCTTTCTTT,CASSPVDTEAFF
.,TRBJ1-1,.,TRBV7-2,TGTGCCAGCAGCCAAGGGGTGGGCACTGAAGCTTTCTTT,CASSQGVGTEAFF
.,TRBJ1-6,TRBD1,TRBV3-1/TRBV3-2,TGTGCCAGCAGCCAAAGCAGGGGGACAACACCCCTCCACTTT,CASSQSRGTTPLHF
.,TRBJ1-1,.,TRBV19,TGTGCCAGTAGTATCCAGGGTGCCACTGAAGCTTTCTTT,CASSIQGATEAFF
.,TRBJ1-1,.,TRBV30,TGTGCCTGGAGTATCGGGCACATGAACACTGAAGCTTTCTTT,CAWSIGHMNTEAFF
.,TRBJ2-7,TRBD1,TRBV7-9,TGTGCCAGCAGCTTAGGACAGGGGATAGGTGAGCAGTACTTC,CASSLGQGIGEQYF
.,TRBJ1-1,.,TRBV19,TGTGCCAGTAGTATAGCCCCCTACACTGAAGCTTTCTTT,CASSIAPYTEAFF
.,TRBJ1-4,.,TRBV2,TGTGCCAGCAGTCCCGGAAACGGTAATGAAAAACTGTTTTTT,CASSPGNGNEKLFF
.,TRBJ1-5,.,TRBV11-3,TGTGCCAGCCAGATCAGGGAGCGTCCGTCGCCTCAGCCCCAGCATTTT,CASQIRERPSPQPQHF
.,TRBJ2-7,TRBD2,TRBV15,TGTGCCACCGGTAGCGGGGTCGACGAGCAGTACTTC,CATGSGVDEQYF